Sequencing of this T cell receptor beta chain was carried out in a study of T-cell reconstitution after alpha-beta-depleted transplantation in children. This clonotype appeared a few times. Its antigen is unidentified. The CDR3 loop spans 14 amino acids. Trimming removed 6 bases from V and 7 bases from J, with 16 bases in between. The study, taken as a whole, reports: As was reported, about two months after transplant, alpha-beta T cells came from several hundred expanded graft clones.

TCRbeta library preparation incorporated unique molecular identifiers. MiXCR was run by TCRdb on the PCR reads, yielding one entry per CDR3 protein. The sample comprises about 980,000 distinct CDR3 sequences, 25% to 30% of which are singletons, and over 25% rests with the top ten. The receptor was isolated from a boy under three years old who had a stem cell transplant for SCID, so the T cells may come from the graft donor. This sequence joins TRBV12-3 or TRBV12-4 and TRBJ1-5; weak D call: TRBD1 (5 bases). The input for sequencing was PBMCs, mostly from graft donor cells, taken 360 days after TCRalphabeta/CD19-depleted stem cell transplant. This CDR3 reads CASSPQEGRQPQHF. The CDR3 coding sequence is TGTGCCAGCAGCCCCCAGGAGGGACGACAGCCCCAGCATTTT.